Below are 13 T cell receptor beta chains sequenced from a single sample in a study of CD8+CD57+ T cells in acquired aplastic anemia. Investigators profiled TCR beta VDJ and CDR3 from genomic DNA template. TCRdb re-called the reads with MiXCR, one entry per CDR3 protein. This sample yields more than 250,000 distinct CDR3 sequences, of which 50% to 70% are seen a single time; 8% belongs to the top ten. The sample taken for sequencing was sorted CD4+, CD8+, or CD8+CD57+ T cells (not recorded which) from PBMCs. The receptors were gathered from a human donor with severe aplastic anemia or a healthy control (not recorded which).

This chain connects TRBV6-2 or TRBV6-3 to TRBJ1-2; 10 bases are shared with TRBD1. The ends lost 2 bases at V and 2 bases at J; junction bases unmatched: 5. The CDR3 runs to 16 residues. Germline loops: CDR1 MNHEY, CDR2 SVGEGT. This CDR3 is CASSYTPGQGNYGYTF. The DNA for the CDR3 is TGTGCCAGCAGTTACACGCCGGGACAGGGGAACTATGGCTACACCTTC.

The rearrangement joins TRBV19 to TRBJ1-1; 8 bases align to TRBD1. The CDR3 runs to 12 residues. The J segment lost 9 bases and the V segment lost 5 bases, leaving 5 bases of the junction unmatched. Germline assignment: CDR1 LNHDA and CDR2 SQIVND (reference sequence). The CDR3 reads CASSPGQGKAFF. As DNA, the CDR3 is TGTGCCAGTAGTCCCGGACAGGGCAAAGCTTTCTTT.

A few counts support this clonotype. The chain recombines TRBV5-5 with TRBJ2-7; 7 bases line up with TRBD2. The V and J ends lost 4 bases and 6 bases, in that order; junction bases with no gene match: 7. Germline CDR1 SGHKS, CDR2 YYEKEE (reference sequence). CDR3 length: 13 amino acids. The CDR3 nucleotides read TGTGCCAGCAGCCTGGGGGGGGTTCCCGAGCAGTACTTC. Protein: CASSLGGVPEQYF.

The chain links TRBV7-9 to TRBJ1-6; D not resolved. The ends were cut back, 3 bases at V and 9 bases at J, with 15 bases in the middle. The CDR3 is 15 amino acids. Germline CDR1 SEHNR, CDR2 FQNEAQ (reference sequence). In DNA, the CDR3 is TGTGCCAGCAGCTTCCGGGCCGACCCGGGTTCACCCCTCCACTTT. This translates into CASSFRADPGSPLHF.

This chain uses TRBV24-1 with TRBJ2-1; 9 nucleotides match TRBD1. CDR1 is KGHDR, CDR2 SFDVKD, per germline. J gave up 6 bases and V 3 bases, and 5 bases lay outside the gene matches. The CDR3 is 15 amino acids. The CDR3 sequence: CATSDGDRVSNEQFF. In DNA form, the CDR3 reads TGTGCCACCAGTGATGGGGACAGGGTATCCAATGAGCAGTTCTTC.

This chain connects TRBV18 to TRBJ2-3; D gene uncertain. V lost 2 bases to trimming and J lost 5 bases, with 8 bases between them. The CDR3 has 13 amino acids. The germline V gene has CDR1 KGHSH and CDR2 LQKENI. This CDR3 reads CASSPGVGDTQYF. The CDR3 nucleotides read TGTGCCAGCTCACCAGGCGTCGGAGATACGCAGTATTTT.

This clonotype was observed many times. The chain carries TRBV7-2 and TRBJ2-5; no clear D. The ends were cut back, 1 base at V and 4 bases at J, with 10 bases in the middle. The CDR3 is 14 amino acids. In germline, CDR1 is SGHTA, CDR2 FQGNSA. The CDR3 coding sequence is TGTGCCAGCAGCTTAGGAGACCGTGGAGAGACCCAGTACTTC. Amino acids: CASSLGDRGETQYF.

This chain uses TRBV2 with TRBJ2-7, with D tentatively TRBD1 (5 bases). V lost 6 bases to trimming and J lost 6 bases, with 15 bases between them. The CDR3 sequence is 13 residues long. Germline CDR1 is SNHLY and CDR2 is FYNNEI. CDR3 sequence reads: CASRDDRLIEQYF. In DNA form, the CDR3 reads TGTGCCAGCAGGGACGACAGATTAATCGAGCAGTACTTC.

This clonotype was detected a few times. The V gene is TRBV10-2, the J gene TRBJ2-7; possible D gene TRBD2, 7 bases. Per the germline V gene, CDR1 is WSHSY and CDR2 is SAAADI. The CDR3 runs to 14 residues. Trimming pared 6 bases from V and 7 bases from J, leaving 19 bases between. The CDR3 protein is CASRRGGTTSEQYF. The CDR3 DNA follows: TGCGCCAGCAGGAGGGGGGGAACTACGAGTGAGCAGTACTTC.

To note about this clonotype: A read error is likely, as this CDR3 ends without the conserved phenylalanine or tryptophan. V and J are TRBV5-1 and TRBJ2-7; TRBD2 matches at 9 bases. The J segment lost 2 bases and the V segment lost 3 bases, leaving 6 bases of the junction unmatched. Germline values: CDR1 SGHRS, CDR2 YFSETQ. This CDR3 contains 15 residues. The CDR3 loop is CASSSSAGGTYEQYL. CDR3 coding DNA: TGCGCCAGCAGCTCCTCAGCGGGGGGAACCTACGAGCAGTACCTC.

Note on this clonotype: A junction end diverges from the germline sequence, so it may reflect a read error. The genes are TRBV7-9 and TRBJ1-5; no reliable D call. The CDR3 is 13 amino acids. Germline V gene data show CDR1 as SEHNR and CDR2 as FQNEAQ (reference sequence). As DNA, the CDR3 is TGTGCCAGCAGCTTAGGCACCAATCGGCCCCAGCACTTT. Encoded protein: CASSLGTNRPQHF.

In the case of this clonotype: The junction departs from the called germline gene at one end, perhaps through a read error. The chain carries TRBV9 and TRBJ1-1, with D hard to call. Germline lookup yields CDR1 SGDLS and CDR2 YYNGEE. The CDR3 is 16 residues long. The CDR3 DNA sequence: TGTGCCAGCAGCGTATTACGCGCGAAGGGAGACACTGACGCTTTCTTT. As protein: CASSVLRAKGDTDAFF.

The chain uses TRBV28 and TRBJ2-7; TRBD2 aligns across 7 bases. Per the germline V gene, CDR1 is MDHEN and CDR2 is SYDVKM. The CDR3 has 13 amino acids. Trimming at V came to 7 bases and at J to 6 bases, leaving 9 bases not matched to a gene. CDR3 sequence: CASKLAGVSEQYF. CDR3 bases: TGTGCCAGCAAACTTGCGGGGGTGAGCGAGCAGTACTTC.